This TCR beta chain was sequenced for a study of T cells in tumors after PD-1 blockade. Repertoires were generated with immunoSEQ multiplex PCR, while TCRdb's copy carries only in-frame clones and drops some. This repertoire shows around 50,000 clones, 79% found once; its top ten account for over 15%. The CDR3 has 14 residues. From germline, CDR1 is GTSNPN and CDR2 SVGIG (reference sequence). Trimming removed 3 bases from V and 0 bases from J, with 9 bases in between. The material was PBMCs, obtained before anti-PD-1 treatment. The TCR was taken from a human donor with basal cell carcinoma. J is TRBJ1-5 and V is TRBV30, with a possible D match to TRBD1 (5 bases). The CDR3 DNA reads TGTGCCTGGAGGGAGGGGTATAGCAATCAGCCCCAGCATTTT. Amino acid sequence: CAWREGYSNQPQHF.